One sample yielded the 18 T cell receptor beta chains listed below, sequenced in a study of cytomegalovirus exposure and HLA in healthy donors. PCR amplification relied on 60 Vbeta primers (plus 13 Jbeta primers). TCRdb's table, derived via immunoSEQ multiplex PCR, lists solely in-frame clones and lacks some. This sample lists 220,000 or so clones; its ten largest clones have 0.95% to 1.3%. Sequenced input: PBMCs. Source of these receptors: a girl aged 2-15 years in good health and CMV-seropositive.

This chain links TRBV10-2 with TRBJ2-3; 9 nucleotides align to TRBD2. The CDR3 sequence is 13 residues long. Germline assignment: CDR1 WSHSY and CDR2 SAAADI. V dropped 8 bases and J dropped 6; count of bases not matched to a gene: 6. CDR3 in amino acids: CASSGTSYDTQYF. CDR3 coding DNA: TGCGCCAGCTCCGGGACTAGCTACGATACGCAGTATTTT.

The rearrangement uses TRBV7-9 and TRBJ2-3; 8 nucleotides agree with TRBD2. The V gene end was trimmed by 5 bases and the J gene end by 4 bases; junction bases not matched to a gene: 8. The CDR3 extends over 15 amino acids. Germline CDR1 and CDR2: SEHNR and FQNEAQ (reference sequence). Here the CDR3 DNA reads TGTGCCAGCAGCCCGACCGGGAGGGACTCAGATACGCAGTATTTT. Its protein is CASSPTGRDSDTQYF.

The rearrangement uses TRBV5-1 and TRBJ2-1; possible D gene TRBD2, 6 bases. This CDR3 is built from 15 residues. The V gene lost 0 bases and the J gene lost 8 bases, with 15 bases spanning the gap. Looked up from germline, CDR1 is SGHRS and CDR2 is YFSETQ. The chain's CDR3 is CASSLEGGIRDEQFF. The CDR3 bases are TGCGCCAGCAGCTTGGAGGGCGGGATTCGCGATGAGCAGTTCTTC.

This sequence joins TRBV30 and TRBJ1-5, with 7 bases lining up with TRBD1. Losses at the gene ends were 3 bases for V and 5 bases for J; bases not matched to a gene: 16. Per germline, CDR1 GTSNPN and CDR2 SVGIG (reference sequence). The CDR3 covers 17 residues. For the CDR3, the DNA is TGTGCCTGGAGGCGGGGAAGAACCGGGACAGTTGATCAGCCCCAGCATTTT. Translation gives CAWRRGRTGTVDQPQHF.

The chain recombines TRBV5-1 with TRBJ2-5; TRBD2 matches 8 bases. The length of the CDR3 is 15 residues. J gave up 5 bases and V 0 bases, and 6 bases lay outside the gene matches. Germline CDR1 reads SGHRS; CDR2 reads YFSETQ. This CDR3 reads CASSLDFSGGETQYF. In DNA, the CDR3 is TGCGCCAGCAGCTTGGATTTCTCGGGAGGGGAGACCCAGTACTTC.

The rearrangement uses TRBV6-4 and TRBJ1-2; maybe TRBD1 (5 bases). CDR3 size: 13 residues. Trimming shortened V by 0 bases and J by 6 bases, and 8 bases separated the two germline ends. Germline V gene sequence: CDR1 MRHNA, CDR2 SNTAGT. The CDR3 region is CASSDSRQNGYTF. CDR3 in DNA: TGTGCCAGCAGTGACTCGAGACAGAATGGCTACACCTTC.

The chain joins TRBV5-4 to TRBJ2-3; D remains ambiguous. Germline CDR1 and CDR2: SGHNT and YYREEE (reference sequence). The length of the CDR3 is 13 residues. Trimming shortened V by 6 bases and J by 2 bases, and 10 bases separated the two germline ends. The CDR3, as DNA: TGTGCCAGCACGAGCGCCGCCACAGATACGCAGTATTTT. It codes for CASTSAATDTQYF.

This sequence joins TRBV4-2 and TRBJ1-5; D might be TRBD1 (5 bases). V lost 3 bases and J 3 bases, leaving 12 bases between the germline ends. Germline values: CDR1 LGHNA, CDR2 YNFKEQ. This CDR3 has 15 residues. The CDR3 DNA follows: TGTGCCAGCAGCCAGGGCCAGGGTGACAATCAGCCCCAGCATTTT. Its translation: CASSQGQGDNQPQHF.

The chain uses TRBV19 and TRBJ1-1; no definite D call. The V gene's germline CDR1 is LNHDA and CDR2 SQIVND (reference sequence). Trimming took 6 bases from V and 2 from J, leaving 10 bases between them. The CDR3 is 13 residues long. This chain's CDR3 is CASSPFLNTEAFF. The CDR3 DNA follows: TGTGCCAGTAGCCCTTTTCTAAACACTGAAGCTTTCTTT.

This chain joins TRBV6-1 and TRBJ2-5, with a tentative D call TRBD1 (5 bases). The end of the DNA aligns better with TRBJ2-7, so the J call may be wrong. This CDR3 has 13 residues. Per the germline V gene, CDR1 is MNHNS and CDR2 is SASEGT. CDR3 protein: CASISRASYEQYF. The DNA of the CDR3 is TGTGCCAGCATTTCCAGGGCATCCTACGAGCAGTACTTC.

The chain has TRBV18 and TRBJ2-7, with 10 bases matching TRBD1. The CDR3 runs to 17 residues. From germline, CDR1 is KGHSH and CDR2 LQKENI. V lost 0 bases and J lost 1; bases outside the gene matches: 6. This CDR3 is CASSPPARDRGSYEQYF. The CDR3 DNA reads as TGTGCCAGCTCACCACCCGCTAGGGACAGGGGATCCTACGAGCAGTACTTC.

The CDR3, as DNA: TGTGCCAGCAGTTTTGGCCCCTCCCAAACTAGCCCCTACAATGAGCAGTTCTTC. Translation gives CASSFGPSQTSPYNEQFF. The V and J genes are TRBV28 and TRBJ2-1; D possibly corresponds to TRBD2 (6 bases). CDR3 size: 18 residues. Trimming left V 3 bases short and J 2 bases short, with 20 bases between. CDR1 is MDHEN and CDR2 is SYDVKM in the germline V gene.

The chain combines TRBV25-1 with TRBJ1-2; D might be TRBD1 (6 bases). The ends were cut back, 0 bases at V and 8 bases at J, with 16 bases in the middle. CDR1 is MGHDK and CDR2 is SYGVNS in the germline V gene. The CDR3 loop spans 15 amino acids. This CDR3 is CASSEYFQGPLGYTF. CDR3 sequence (DNA): TGTGCCAGCAGTGAATATTTTCAGGGGCCGCTCGGCTACACCTTC.

This chain joins TRBV7-8 and TRBJ2-7; no reliable D call. The CDR3 has 11 residues. Deletions cut 5 bases from V and 6 bases from J, with 8 bases between. Germline-derived CDR1 and CDR2 are SGHVS and FQNEAQ. DNA for the CDR3: TGTGCCAGCAGCCTCGAGTCCGAGCAGTACTTC. Amino acids: CASSLESEQYF.

V is TRBV5-1 and J is TRBJ2-7; 9 nucleotides match TRBD2. After removal of 1 base from V and 6 bases from J, the junction contained 8 bases not matched to a gene. This CDR3 has 15 residues. Germline values: CDR1 SGHRS, CDR2 YFSETQ. The CDR3 region is CASSLMSSGNSEQYF. Here the CDR3 DNA reads TGCGCCAGCAGCTTGATGTCTAGCGGGAACTCCGAGCAGTACTTC.

The chain links TRBV2 to TRBJ2-3; perhaps TRBD1 as D (6 bases). The V end lost 6 bases, the J end lost 6 bases, and 16 bases lay between the germline ends. CDR1 and CDR2 (germline): SNHLY, FYNNEI. The CDR3 has 14 amino acids. CDR3: CASRGHPVMDTQYF. In nucleotides, the CDR3 is TGTGCCAGCAGGGGACACCCCGTAATGGATACGCAGTATTTT.

The chain couples TRBV7-9 to TRBJ1-4; maybe TRBD1 (6 bases). Trimming left V 4 bases short and J 7 bases short, with 19 bases between. Germline V lookup: CDR1 SEHNR, CDR2 FQNEAQ (reference sequence). The CDR3 covers 16 residues. CDR3 amino acids: CASSSSLTGAGEKLFF. CDR3 sequence (DNA): TGTGCCAGCAGCTCCTCCCTGACAGGCGCGGGTGAAAAACTGTTTTTT.

V and J are TRBV6-1 and TRBJ2-5; 7 positions agree with TRBD2. The ends lost 3 bases at V and 5 bases at J; junction bases unmatched: 12. CDR1 is MNHNS, CDR2 SASEGT, per germline. The CDR3 totals 16 residues. The CDR3: CASSEGTTSYWETQYF. The CDR3, as DNA: TGTGCCAGCAGTGAGGGGACTACCTCGTATTGGGAGACCCAGTACTTC.